One and the same sample provided the 17 T cell receptor beta chains below, sequenced in a study of blood T cell repertoires in COVID-19. The data were produced by immunoSEQ multiplex PCR, yet TCRdb's version contains in-frame clones alone and is incomplete. The repertoire consists of fewer than 140,000 clones, with 76% occurring once and the leading ten covering 6.2%. The sample consisted of peripheral blood. All receptors derive from a man at least 80 years old with COVID-19, enrolled during active disease.

This rearrangement joins TRBV10-3 to TRBJ2-1; D gene uncertain. Trimming stripped 0 bases from V and 12 bases from J, with 12 bases between. The germline V gene has CDR1 ENHRY and CDR2 SYGVKD. The CDR3 sequence is 13 residues long. In DNA, the CDR3 is TGTGCCATCAGTGAGTCGCCCCCTAGTGCGCAGTTCTTC. Amino acid sequence: CAISESPPSAQFF.

CDR3 in DNA: TGTGCCAGCAGCGTAGATTGGACTACCTACGAGCAGTACTTC. Amino acids: CASSVDWTTYEQYF. This sequence joins TRBV9 and TRBJ2-7, with D perhaps matching TRBD2 (6 bases). Germline CDR1 and CDR2: SGDLS and YYNGEE. The CDR3 runs to 14 residues. V gave up 0 bases and J gave up 2 bases, with 9 bases separating them.

V is TRBV29-1 and J is TRBJ2-1; no definite D call. The CDR3 runs to 15 residues. Germline CDR1 SQVTM, CDR2 ANQGSEA. With 4 bases removed from V and 2 bases from J, the gap between germline ends came to 15 bases. This CDR3 reads CSVVKTPGAYNEQFF. CDR3 DNA sequence: TGCAGCGTTGTGAAGACCCCAGGCGCCTACAATGAGCAGTTCTTC.

This chain links TRBV5-1 with TRBJ1-6; 7 bases match TRBD1. Trimming cost V 1 base and J 5 bases; bases outside gene matches: 0. Germline CDR1 SGHRS, CDR2 YFSETQ. The CDR3 is 14 amino acids. CDR3 sequence reads: CASSLTGDNSPLHF. CDR3 DNA: TGCGCCAGCAGCTTGACAGGGGATAATTCACCCCTCCACTTT.

The gene calls are TRBV6-5 and TRBJ1-5, with D maybe TRBD1 (5 bases). CDR3 length: 13 residues. V was trimmed by 0 bases and J by 14 bases, leaving 14 bases between them. CDR1 is MNHEY and CDR2 is SVGAGI in the germline V gene. Here the CDR3 reads CASSYSNMGGKHF. The DNA for the CDR3 is TGTGCCAGCAGTTACTCGAATATGGGGGGTAAGCATTTT.

This chain's CDR3 is CASSLTVNTEAFF. In DNA, the CDR3 is TGTGCCAGCAGCTTAACGGTGAACACTGAAGCTTTCTTT. The rearrangement uses TRBV7-8 and TRBJ1-1; D is uncertain. The V and J ends lost 2 bases and 0 bases respectively, with 4 bases between them. Germline loops: CDR1 SGHVS, CDR2 FQNEAQ. The CDR3 has 13 residues.

V and J are TRBV6-6 and TRBJ2-1, with 8 nucleotides matching TRBD2. Germline V lookup: CDR1 MNHNY, CDR2 SVGAGI (reference sequence). The CDR3 is 13 amino acids. The ends lost 8 bases at V and 10 bases at J; junction bases unmatched: 10. CDR3 residues: CASRLAGGEEQFF. The CDR3 bases are TGTGCCAGCCGGCTAGCGGGTGGGGAGGAGCAGTTCTTC.

With respect to this clone: The junction differs from germline at one of its ends, possibly a read error. This chain connects TRBV5-1 to TRBJ2-7; 8 bases are shared with TRBD2. Germline V gene lookup returns CDR1 SGHRS and CDR2 YFSETQ. The CDR3 spans 14 residues. This CDR3 reads CTSSESAGEGEQYF. In DNA, the CDR3 is TGCACCAGCAGCGAGTCAGCGGGAGAGGGCGAGCAGTACTTC.

The chain carries TRBV6-5 and TRBJ1-6, with D tentatively TRBD1 (6 bases). Germline CDR1 is MNHEY and CDR2 is SVGAGI. The CDR3 runs to 14 residues. The V gene lost 8 bases and the J gene lost 10 bases, with 18 bases spanning the gap. This CDR3 is CASGLLRGSSPLHF. CDR3 nucleotides: TGTGCCAGCGGTTTACTCAGGGGATCCTCACCCCTCCACTTT.

This clone was counted between two and nine times. The rearrangement links TRBV19 to TRBJ2-2; 9 positions match TRBD1. The CDR3 runs to 17 residues. The germline CDR1 and CDR2 sequences are LNHDA and SQIVND (reference sequence). V trimming: 1 base; J trimming: 5 bases; junction bases outside the gene matches: 8. In DNA form, the CDR3 reads TGTGCCAGTAGTATAGGGGAAGGGGACAGGGTGACCGGGGAGCTGTTTTTT. Its protein product is CASSIGEGDRVTGELFF. Combining the CDR3 with reference TRBV19 and TRBJ2-2 gives the whole variable domain DGGITQSPKYLFRKEGQNVTLSCEQNLNHDAMYWYRQDPGQGLRLIYYSQIVNDFQKGDIAEGYSVSREKKESFPLTVTSAQKNPTAFYLCASSIGEGDRVTGELFFGEGSRLTVL.

This chain uses TRBV3-1 (or the pseudogene TRBV3-2) with TRBJ1-1; the match to TRBD1 covers 12 bases. The CDR3 is made up of 16 amino acids. Germline lookup yields CDR1 LGHDT and CDR2 YNNKEL (reference sequence). Trimming took 0 bases from V and 5 from J; bases not matched to a gene: 4. As DNA, the CDR3 is TGTGCCAGCAGCCAAGATCGGGACAGGGGGCGAACTGAAGCTTTCTTT. Its protein product is CASSQDRDRGRTEAFF.

The chain couples TRBV2 to TRBJ1-1, with TRBD1 matching over 7 bases. The CDR3 runs 13 residues. The junction had 5 bases not matched to a gene; V was cut back by 6 bases and J by 4 bases. Germline assignment: CDR1 SNHLY and CDR2 FYNNEI. The CDR3 here is CASREPGGTEAFF. In nucleotides, the CDR3 is TGTGCCAGCAGGGAGCCAGGGGGCACTGAAGCTTTCTTT.

This clone has more than one count but fewer than ten. The chain links TRBV9 to TRBJ2-7, with 9 bases matching TRBD1. Trimming at V came to 4 bases and at J to 5 bases, leaving 4 bases not matched to a gene. The CDR3 is 13 residues long. Germline-derived CDR1 and CDR2 are SGDLS and YYNGEE. The CDR3 loop is CASSTGTGNEQYF. Here the CDR3 DNA reads TGTGCCAGCAGCACAGGGACAGGGAACGAGCAGTACTTC.

The J gene is TRBJ1-6, the V gene TRBV5-1, with D possibly matching TRBD1 (5 bases). This CDR3 has 13 amino acids. The germline V gene encodes CDR1 SGHRS and CDR2 YFSETQ. Trimming removed 7 bases from V and 8 bases from J, with 13 bases in between. CDR3 in amino acids: CASSRRVDSPLHF. DNA for the CDR3: TGCGCCAGCTCCCGCAGGGTAGATTCACCCCTCCACTTT.

The chain uses TRBV3-1 (or the pseudogene TRBV3-2) and TRBJ1-6, with TRBD1 identical over 8 bases. Per germline, CDR1 LGHDT and CDR2 YNNKEL (reference sequence). V was pared by 5 bases and J by 10 bases, with 10 bases of the junction left unmatched. The CDR3 runs 15 residues. CDR3 residues: CASSVNPGGGSPLHF. As DNA, the CDR3 is TGTGCCAGCAGCGTTAACCCAGGGGGCGGATCACCCCTCCACTTT.

The chain is built from TRBV7-6 and TRBJ1-4; D is ambiguous. Trimming took off 1 base at V and 8 bases at J, with 17 bases between the two ends. The CDR3 contains 16 residues. Looked up from germline, CDR1 is SGHVS and CDR2 is FNYEAQ. In DNA, the CDR3 is TGTGCCAGCAGCTTAGAGGCAGGAGGAGGTCGGGAAAAACTGTTTTTT. Translated, it gives CASSLEAGGGREKLFF.

The chain has TRBV6-5 and TRBJ2-5, with D possibly TRBD1 on 5 matching bases. CDR1 and CDR2 (germline): MNHEY, SVGAGI. This CDR3 is built from 13 residues. V was trimmed by 6 bases and J by 5 bases, leaving 13 bases between them. The CDR3 region has the DNA TGTGCCAGCAGAAAAGGGGCTCGGGAGACCCAGTACTTC. Residues: CASRKGARETQYF.